This T cell receptor (beta chain) derives from a study of cytomegalovirus exposure and HLA in healthy donors. Germline CDR1 reads SGHNT; CDR2 reads YENEEA. This CDR3 has 13 residues. V was clipped by 3 bases and J by 6 bases, with 12 bases between them. PCR primers comprised 60 Vbeta and 13 Jbeta primers. The data were produced by immunoSEQ multiplex PCR, yet TCRdb's version contains in-frame clones alone and is incomplete. The table has about 180,000 clones, less than 80% seen once. What was sequenced was PBMCs. This chain links TRBV11-3 with TRBJ2-7; the D gene is possibly TRBD1 (6 bases). The TCR sequence derives from a young man in good health and CMV-seronegative. CDR3 loop: CASSFGQSGEQYF. CDR3 bases: TGTGCCAGCAGCTTCGGACAGTCGGGCGAGCAGTACTTC.